Below, 23 T cell receptor beta chains from the same sample are listed, as sequenced in a study of tumor-infiltrating lymphocytes in primary liver carcinoma. The researchers obtained blood RNA from unsorted whole blood and also extracted germline DNA. A primer matching the constant region was used to make TCR beta cDNA from 500 to 600 ng of total RNA. Sequencing libraries for TCR beta derived from three nested multiplex PCR rounds that used slightly modified ARM-PCR. Each of the first two PCR rounds ran approximately 11 cycles with TRBV1-TRBV30 forward and C-beta reverse primers. TCRdb reprocessed the multiplex PCR reads via MiXCR and lists one record per CDR3 protein. The profile shows 150,000 to 200,000 distinct CDR3 sequences, 50% to 75% of them singletons. Specimen: peripheral blood. These receptors all stem from a man in his forties or fifties with primary liver carcinoma and hepatitis B virus infection.

This clonotype was seen more than once but under ten times. This clone may be a read error of a much larger clone one base away. The V and J genes are TRBV29-1 and TRBJ1-1; D is undetermined. The CDR3 has 12 amino acids. Germline V gives CDR1 SQVTM, CDR2 ANQGSEA. The CDR3: CGVEGSYTEAFF. The CDR3 DNA reads TGCGGCGTTGAGGGCAGCTACACTGAAGCTTTCTTT.

The chain links TRBV12-3 or TRBV12-4 to TRBJ2-3; a weak D match, TRBD2 (5 bases). Trimming pared 10 bases from V and 4 bases from J, leaving 18 bases between. The CDR3 covers 14 residues. In DNA, the CDR3 is TGTGCCATCGATCGGGGTCGGCGGGCAGATACGCAGTATTTT. The encoded protein is CAIDRGRRADTQYF.

For this clonotype: This may stem from a read error, because a much larger clone lies one nucleotide away. The CDR3 sequence is CRVGTGGTYPSYEQYF. The CDR3 nucleotides are TGCAGGGTTGGGACAGGGGGCACTTATCCCTCCTACGAGCAGTACTTC. The chain carries TRBV29-1 and TRBJ2-7; TRBD1 matches at 12 bases. This CDR3 has 16 residues. Germline CDR1 is SQVTM and CDR2 is ANQGSEA.

Concerning this clonotype itself: At one of its ends the junction is not consistent with the germline gene, which may arise from a read error. CDR3 loop: CASSIRIPRAGHLTGEPFF. The CDR3 DNA follows: TGTGCCAGCAGTATTCGTATCCCCCGAGCGGGACACCTCACCGGGGAGCCGTTTTTT. The V gene is TRBV11-2, the J gene TRBJ2-2; a possible D gene is TRBD2 (7 bases). This CDR3 has 19 amino acids. The germline CDR1 and CDR2 sequences are SGHAT and FQNNGV.

To note about this clonotype: One base away lies a much larger clone, so this may be a sequencing read error. J is TRBJ2-2 and V is TRBV11-3; TRBD2 might be the D (6 bases). Germline CDR1 and CDR2: SGHNT and YENEEA. The germline V and J ends were trimmed by 5 bases and 4 bases, with 20 bases remaining between them. The CDR3 covers 17 residues. CDR3 protein: CASSAIISGSGTGELFF. The CDR3 region has the DNA TGTGCCAGCAGCGCGATTATTAGCGGTTCGGGCACCGGGGAGCTGTTTTTT.

This clonotype has ten or more counts. The V and J genes are TRBV11-2 and TRBJ2-1; D might be TRBD1 (6 bases). V was shortened by 5 bases and J by 2 bases, with 13 bases between the two germline ends. CDR3 length equals 15 residues. CDR1 is SGHAT and CDR2 is FQNNGV in the germline V gene. CDR3 amino acids: CASSVRGTPYNEQFF. As DNA, the CDR3 is TGTGCCAGCAGCGTTAGGGGGACCCCCTACAATGAGCAGTTCTTC.

V is TRBV10-3 and J is TRBJ2-1; possible D gene TRBD1, 6 bases. Trimming removed 7 bases at V and 7 bases at J, with 32 bases between. Germline V gene sequence: CDR1 ENHRY, CDR2 SYGVKD. CDR3 length equals 19 residues. CDR3 sequence (DNA): TGTGCCATCAATATCGACAGGTCATTGGGGTCTTCAAGTGGGAATGAGCAGTTCTTC. Translation gives CAINIDRSLGSSSGNEQFF.

A word on this clonotype: A read error may be the cause here, since a much bigger clone is one base away. The chain joins TRBV29-1 to TRBJ2-3, with D maybe TRBD1 (6 bases). Germline CDR1 is SQVTM and CDR2 is ANQGSEA. The CDR3 is made up of 11 amino acids. V gave up 5 bases and J gave up 11 bases, with 14 bases separating them. The chain's CDR3 is CSVRQAQEQYF. In DNA, the CDR3 is TGCAGCGTTAGACAGGCACAGGAGCAGTATTTT.

This chain uses TRBV6-5 with TRBJ1-1; D perhaps matches TRBD1 (5 bases). The length of the CDR3 is 14 residues. The V and J ends lost 5 bases and 8 bases respectively, with 18 bases between them. Germline V CDR1 and CDR2: MNHEY, SVGAGI. Here the CDR3 DNA reads TGTGCCAGCAGTCGAGAGGACGGGACGGGGGAAGCTTTCTTT. It yields the protein CASSREDGTGEAFF.

This clonotype was picked up many times. The chain uses TRBV11-2 and TRBJ1-1, with D perhaps TRBD1 (6 bases). V was cut by 3 bases and J by 0 bases, with 11 bases left in between. CDR3 length: 15 residues. Per the germline V gene, CDR1 is SGHAT and CDR2 is FQNNGV. CDR3 sequence reads: CASSFGQIMNTEAFF. CDR3 nucleotide sequence: TGTGCCAGCAGCTTCGGACAGATCATGAACACTGAAGCTTTCTTT.

As to this clonotype: The germline gene is not matched at one end of the junction; a read error may be the cause. This chain links TRBV11-2 with TRBJ2-2, with 7 positions matching TRBD2. The CDR3 length is 15 residues. Germline assignment: CDR1 SGHAT and CDR2 FQNNGV. The CDR3 DNA is TGTGCCAACAGCCCAAGCGGGACTGTCACCGGGGAGCTGTTTTTT. This sequence encodes CANSPSGTVTGELFF.

V and J are TRBV6-1 and TRBJ2-1, with a weak D call TRBD1 (6 bases). Trimming stripped 6 bases from V and 1 base from J, with 16 bases between. The CDR3 spans 16 residues. CDR1 is MNHNS, CDR2 SASEGT, per germline. This CDR3 is CASRRDTGASYNEQFF. CDR3 nucleotides: TGTGCCAGCAGGAGGGACACCGGGGCGTCCTACAATGAGCAGTTCTTC.

On this clonotype itself: A clone one base away is much larger, so this may be a read error. The J gene is TRBJ1-1, the V gene TRBV29-1; D may be TRBD1 (5 bases). Germline V gene sequence: CDR1 SQVTM, CDR2 ANQGSEA. The CDR3 sequence is 15 residues long. V was trimmed by 8 bases and J by 2 bases, leaving 21 bases between them. This CDR3 reads CSIVGGAQANTEAFF. CDR3 nucleotide sequence: TGCAGCATTGTCGGAGGGGCGCAGGCTAACACTGAAGCTTTCTTT.

This clonotype was recorded only once. The CDR3 end shows no conserved phenylalanine or tryptophan, and so a read error is likely. The chain links TRBV11-2 to TRBJ1-1; D is unresolved. V dropped 5 bases and J dropped 6 bases, with 19 bases sitting between them. CDR3 size: 15 residues. The germline CDR1 and CDR2 sequences are SGHAT and FQNNGV. Here the CDR3 reads CASSQERGGYSEAFL. CDR3 nucleotides: TGTGCCAGCAGCCAAGAGCGTGGAGGGTATTCTGAAGCTTTCTTA.

The chain employs TRBV19 and TRBJ1-5, with D unclear. The CDR3 loop spans 15 amino acids. Trimming left V 4 bases short and J 2 bases short, with 12 bases between. The V gene's germline CDR1 is LNHDA and CDR2 SQIVND (reference sequence). The CDR3 region has the DNA TGTGCCAGTAGTACCCCTCCAGCTGGCAATCAGCCCCAGCATTTT. It encodes CASSTPPAGNQPQHF.

This clonotype was counted ten times or more. The rearrangement joins TRBV11-3 to TRBJ2-3; 13 nucleotides agree with TRBD2. The CDR3 has 18 residues. V shed 5 bases and J 1 base; nucleotides not matched to a gene: 9. The germline V gene has CDR1 SGHNT and CDR2 YENEEA. The CDR3 nucleotides read TGTGCCAGCAGCCGAGCGGGACTAGCGGGGTTCGGCACAGATACGCAGTATTTT. The encoded protein is CASSRAGLAGFGTDTQYF.

This chain uses TRBV11-3 with TRBJ2-7, with 10 bases identical to TRBD2. Germline V gene sequence: CDR1 SGHNT, CDR2 YENEEA. The CDR3 is made up of 15 amino acids. CDR3 nucleotides: TGTACCTGCAGCCTGGCCGGGACTAGCGCGTACGAGCAGTACTTC. Its protein is CTCSLAGTSAYEQYF.

This clonotype was observed many times. V usage is TRBV4-2 and J usage is TRBJ2-7; no clear D gene. Germline V lookup: CDR1 LGHNA, CDR2 YNFKEQ. The CDR3 is made up of 13 amino acids. Trimming removed 1 base from V and 2 bases from J, with 6 bases in between. The CDR3 coding sequence is TGTGCCAGCAGCCAAGGAGATGCCTACGAGCAGTACTTC. It translates to CASSQGDAYEQYF.

This clonotype was detected a few times. The genes are TRBV14 and TRBJ2-1; D unclear. CDR1 and CDR2 (germline): SGHDN, FVKESK. The CDR3 consists of 13 residues. V lost 1 base to trimming and J lost 8 bases, with 9 bases between them. The CDR3 DNA follows: TGTGCCAGCAGCCAAGGGTTATCTCATGAGCAGTTCTTC. Amino acids: CASSQGLSHEQFF.

Note on this clonotype: One end of the junction fails to match germline, which may point to a read error. The chain is built from TRBV11-2 and TRBJ2-1; 7 nucleotides match TRBD2. The CDR3 runs 14 residues. CDR1 and CDR2 (germline): SGHAT, FQNNGV. The CDR3 DNA reads as TGTGCCAGCAAGACTAGCCAACTACGAAATGAGCAGCTCTTC. Protein: CASKTSQLRNEQLF.

The rearrangement joins TRBV7-9 to TRBJ2-7; the match to TRBD2 covers 9 bases. The V segment lost 5 bases and the J segment 5 bases; nucleotides outside the gene matches: 4. This CDR3 has 13 residues. Germline-derived CDR1 and CDR2 are SEHNR and FQNEAQ (reference sequence). CDR3 nucleotide sequence: TGTGCCAGCAGCGATGAGCGGGAGGACGAGCAGTACTTC. Its protein product is CASSDEREDEQYF.

A word on this clonotype: A read error may account for a junction end that differs from germline. The chain has TRBV12-3 or TRBV12-4 and TRBJ2-7, with 8 bases matching TRBD1. The CDR3 totals 13 residues. The CDR3 DNA is TGTGCCTGCAGTTCCAGGACAGGGAGCGAGCAGTACTTC. Protein sequence: CACSSRTGSEQYF.

As regards this clonotype: No conserved phenylalanine or tryptophan is present at the end of the CDR3, so a read error is the likely explanation. CDR3 sequence: CSVQGTAEQYL. The CDR3 nucleotides read TGCAGCGTCCAGGGCACAGCCGAGCAGTACCTC. The chain uses TRBV29-1 and TRBJ2-7; D may be TRBD1 (5 bases). The V gene lost 6 bases and the J gene lost 6 bases, with 12 bases spanning the gap. The CDR3 is 11 residues long. Looked up from germline, CDR1 is SQVTM and CDR2 is ANQGSEA.